This TCR beta chain was captured in a study of somatic mutations in cytotoxic T cells in rheumatoid arthritis. Study-wide context: The authors flow-sorted some V beta antibody-stained T-cell populations at nearly 100% purity, including V beta1+ cells that they sequenced for TCRB.

Data came from immunoSEQ multiplex PCR; TCRdb stores just in-frame clones and leaves some out. The table shows about 20,000 clones, with roughly 80% occurring only once. As to this clone: Its antigen remains unknown.

Study-level points and caveats: CD8+ T-cell clonality showed no significant difference between rheumatoid arthritis patients and age-matched healthy controls. The authors did not adjust the slight TRBV07 underrepresentation in rheumatoid arthritis patients for multiple comparisons.

Purity of the CD4+ and CD8+ cells, isolated by positive magnetic bead selection, was checked by flow cytometry. Germline CDR1 and CDR2: MDHEN and SYDVKM. CDR3 length: 14 residues. Trimming took 4 bases from V and 6 from J, leaving 13 bases between them. The sequenced material came from CD8+ T cells sorted from blood. The receptor was derived from an adult with rheumatoid arthritis. The gene calls are TRBV28 and TRBJ1-5; no reliable D call. The CDR3 DNA sequence: TGTGCCAGCAGTTGGCGCTATTCAGCTCAGCCCCAGCATTTT. Translation: CASSWRYSAQPQHF.